This TCR beta chain was observed in a study of regulatory T cells in long-lasting Graves disease. This CDR3 is built from 16 residues. Germline loops: CDR1 MNHNS, CDR2 SASEGT. The V and J ends lost 4 bases and 0 bases respectively, with 13 bases between them. Arm-PCR with iRepertoire HTBI primers amplified the CDR3 regions for these TCR beta libraries. From the multiplex PCR reads, TCRdb called clonotypes with MiXCR, one entry per CDR3 protein. The data contain roughly 400,000 distinct CDR3 sequences, around 17% of them seen just once; the ten biggest clones take up less than 30%. Described time point: newly diagnosed GD, antithyroid drugs for less than 3 months. PBMC RNA served as the TCR library source. Diagnosing Graves' disease relied on the American Thyroid Association guidelines. EDTA tubes collected roughly 9 milliliters of peripheral blood. This same sample was also taken into another study, of T cells in Graves' hyperthyroidism and ophthalmopathy. That work contributes: Graves' hyperthyroidism was deemed stable absent ophthalmopathy progression within 18 months.

The clonotype comes from a woman younger than 30 with Graves disease. V and J are TRBV6-1 and TRBJ1-3; D possibly corresponds to TRBD1 (6 bases). This specimen was peripheral blood mononuclear cells (PBMCs), taken at new diagnosis, from a patient treated with antithyroid drugs. The CDR3 region is CASSATTGHSGNTIYF. In DNA, the CDR3 is TGTGCCAGCAGTGCGACGACAGGCCACTCTGGAAACACCATATATTTT.